Shown below are 8 T cell receptor beta chains from a single sample sequenced in a study of Ad26.COV2.S vaccination and SARS-CoV-2 variants. The protocol was immunoSEQ multiplex PCR, while the TCRdb copy is restricted to in-frame clones and leaves out a portion. This table holds about 350,000 clones, around 84% found once. Stated treatment: about 20 received Ad26.COV2.S at low or high dose, single or two shots; several received placebo; per-sample allocation not given. Samples were taken on day 63 after the first vaccine or placebo injection. The sequencing used peripheral blood, collected in a trial of Ad26.COV2.S vaccine versus placebo. The receptors here all came from a person between 18 and 65 years old who received the Ad26.COV2.S COVID-19 vaccine or a placebo.

The CDR3 region is CASSYSGGWVTDTQYF. The CDR3, as DNA: TGTGCCAGCAGTTACTCGGGGGGCTGGGTCACAGATACGCAGTATTTT. The rearrangement joins TRBV6-2 or TRBV6-3 to TRBJ2-3, with D possibly being TRBD1 or TRBD2 (6 bases each). Germline CDR1 is MNHEY and CDR2 is SVGEGT. This CDR3 has 16 residues. V was clipped by 0 bases and J by 2 bases, with 12 bases between them.

This clone has just a few counts. The chain is built from TRBV12-5 and TRBJ2-5; 8 nucleotides line up with TRBD2. This CDR3 has 17 amino acids. The junction had 16 bases not matched to a gene; V was cut back by 7 bases and J by 3 bases. Germline V gene data show CDR1 as LGHNT and CDR2 as FRNRAP. The CDR3 nucleotides are TGTGCTAGTGCCTACGGACTATACGGGGGGGCCGAAGAGACCCAGTACTTC. Residues: CASAYGLYGGAEETQYF.

V usage is TRBV19 and J usage is TRBJ1-6, with D unresolved. CDR3 length equals 15 residues. CDR1 is LNHDA and CDR2 is SQIVND in the germline V gene (reference sequence). V was pared by 1 base and J by 8 bases, with 12 bases between. CDR3 in DNA: TGTGCCAGTAGTATAGGTGCGGACTCCGATTCACCCCTCCACTTT. Translated: CASSIGADSDSPLHF.

The chain employs TRBV5-6 and TRBJ2-3; no firm D call. V gave up 0 bases and J gave up 3 bases, with 5 bases separating them. The V gene's germline CDR1 is SGHDT and CDR2 YYEEEE. This CDR3 is 13 amino acids long. This CDR3 reads CASSLAVTDTQYF. CDR3 bases: TGTGCCAGCAGCTTGGCGGTGACAGATACGCAGTATTTT.

The chain combines TRBV2 with TRBJ1-5, with TRBD1 as a possible D gene (5 bases). CDR1 is SNHLY, CDR2 FYNNEI, per germline. This CDR3 comprises 15 residues. The ends were cut back, 4 bases at V and 4 bases at J, with 14 bases in the middle. CDR3 amino acids: CASSVLGVRNQPQHF. CDR3 coding DNA: TGTGCCAGCAGTGTTTTAGGGGTCCGGAATCAGCCCCAGCATTTT.

The chain links TRBV24-1 to TRBJ2-7; TRBD2 is a possible D gene (5 bases). CDR1 is KGHDR, CDR2 SFDVKD, per germline. The V and J ends lost 5 bases and 3 bases respectively, with 10 bases between them. The CDR3 loop spans 13 amino acids. Written as DNA, the CDR3 is TGTGCCACCAGTGGAGGGAACCTCTACGAGCAGTACTTC. Protein: CATSGGNLYEQYF.

The V call is TRBV5-1, the J call TRBJ1-5; a possible D gene is TRBD1 (6 bases). The germline V gene encodes CDR1 SGHRS and CDR2 YFSETQ. The CDR3 totals 16 residues. Trimming removed 0 bases at V and 6 bases at J, with 16 bases between. The CDR3 sequence is CASSLVGGGALQPQHF. The CDR3 DNA reads TGCGCCAGCAGCTTGGTTGGGGGGGGCGCCCTTCAGCCCCAGCATTTT.

The gene calls are TRBV28 and TRBJ1-2; D is undetermined. Germline V gene sequence: CDR1 MDHEN, CDR2 SYDVKM. The CDR3 is 12 amino acids. V was cut by 6 bases and J by 5 bases, with 10 bases left in between. CDR3 bases: TGTGCCAGCAGGCCCCTAGGGTATGGCTACACCTTC. This translates into CASRPLGYGYTF.